The T cell receptor beta chain under discussion was sequenced for a study of OX40 agonist ivuxolimab in advanced cancers. The wider study: Administration of intravenous ivuxolimab to patients occurred every 2 weeks at 0.01 to 10 mg/kg. Three patients showed partial responses: one hepatocellular carcinoma and two cutaneous melanoma cases. Averaging 60 years in age, with a range of about 23 to 79, the cohort was around 87% male. Broader study findings: Expanded clones tended on average to be more numerous among CD8+ T cells than CD4+.

Data came from immunoSEQ multiplex PCR; TCRdb stores just in-frame clones and leaves some out. The table records more than 85,000 clones, about 86% of them present only once. V gave up 5 bases and J gave up 8 bases, with 12 bases separating them. CDR1 and CDR2 from the germline V gene are SGHAT and FQNNGV. CDR3 length: 12 residues. In the case of this clone: The target antigen is unknown.

This chain joins TRBV11-2 and TRBJ1-2, with no clear D. This clonotype originated in an adult with an advanced solid tumor such as melanoma, head and neck, liver or kidney cancer. The material was CD4+ or CD8+ T cells sorted from blood, obtained in a trial of the OX40 agonist ivuxolimab. CDR3 residues: CASSAEGNGYTF. The CDR3 DNA is TGTGCCAGCAGCGCGGAGGGAAACGGCTACACCTTC.